This TCR beta chain was documented in a study of Ad26.COV2.S vaccination and SARS-CoV-2 variants. Study-wide context: Intramuscular Ad26.COV2.S doses were given once or twice, 56 days apart. Notes on the study in general: Responses of spike-specific T cells (both CD8+ and CD4+) reportedly showed substantial breadth after vaccination.

Indicated treatment: around 19 received Ad26.COV2.S at low or high dose, single or two shots; about 5 received placebo; per-sample allocation not given. The study sampled participants on day 63 after the first vaccine or placebo injection. Worth noting for this clone: Antigen specificity is unknown.

The repertoire was sequenced with immunoSEQ multiplex PCR; TCRdb's copy has only in-frame clones and lacks some. The sample holds 380,000 or so clones; roughly 89% are singletons and the top ten take roughly 5%. The TCR comes from a person aged 18-65 years who received the Ad26.COV2.S COVID-19 vaccine or a placebo. Sequenced here: peripheral blood, sampled in a trial of Ad26.COV2.S vaccine versus placebo.

CDR3 residues: CATSDGQGNQPQHF. CDR3 bases: TGTGCCACCAGTGATGGACAGGGAAATCAGCCCCAGCATTTT. The V gene is TRBV24-1, the J gene TRBJ1-5; the match to TRBD1 covers 8 bases. J was trimmed by 4 bases and V by 3 bases; bases with no gene match: 1. CDR1 and CDR2 (germline): KGHDR, SFDVKD. This CDR3 has 14 residues.